This T cell receptor beta chain was captured in a study of shared clonotypes between healthy human individuals. Repertoires were generated with immunoSEQ multiplex PCR, while TCRdb's copy carries only in-frame clones and drops some. The repertoire includes 2 million to 2.5 million clones, more than 80% of them detected once, and 0.35% to 0.5% sits in the top ten. The CDR3 length is 13 residues. The V gene's germline CDR1 is SGHDN and CDR2 FVKESK. Between the trimmed V and J ends, which lost 4 bases and 5 bases, there was a span of 11 bases. Note on this clone: The sample carries other DNA sequences with the same CDR3.

The sample taken for sequencing was naive CD4+ T cells from PBMCs. Subset: CD45RA+ positively selected. The chain carries TRBV14 and TRBJ2-5; D may be TRBD1 or TRBD2 (5 bases each). The sequence was obtained from a man younger than 35 in good health. Some clones in this sample may be carry-over from other donors' samples. The CDR3 sequence: CASSRSREETQYF. CDR3 sequence (DNA): TGTGCCAGCAGCCGATCCAGGGAGGAGACCCAGTACTTC.